This entry describes one TCR beta chain. Its antigen is undetermined. CD4+ T cell isolation took place after 10 days of culture. Subjects were given two BNT162b2 or mRNA-1273 vaccine doses. IL-2 medium took the place of half the medium on both days 3 and 7. Germline V gene data show CDR1 as LGHNA and CDR2 as YNFKEQ. V lost 0 bases and J lost 3; bases outside the gene matches: 11. The CDR3 consists of 19 residues. Profiled with immunoSEQ multiplex PCR; TCRdb holds only in-frame clones, not every one. Of approximately 9,800 clones listed, around 74% are singletons. This sample was included in a study of vaccination effects on CD4 cells after COVID-19.

V is TRBV4-2 and J is TRBJ2-5, with TRBD2 matching over 12 bases. This receptor was taken from a human donor who received a COVID-19 vaccine. The sample was CD4+ T cells from PBMCs cultured without peptide, taken after COVID-19 vaccination. Here the CDR3 DNA reads TGTGCCAGCAGCCAAGAGTTTCTAGCGGGAGGGCCCTCGGAAGAGACCCAGTACTTC. Translated: CASSQEFLAGGPSEETQYF.